A selection of T cell receptor beta chains follows, all from one sample in a study of Ad26.COV2.S vaccination and SARS-CoV-2 variants. Using immunoSEQ multiplex PCR, the repertoire was profiled, and TCRdb retains in-frame clones only, with some absent. Of 45,000 or so clones detected, approximately 80% appear once; the ten largest clones hold about half. The sample in question was peripheral blood, obtained after recovery from COVID-19. These receptors were collected from a human donor who had recovered from COVID-19. CDR3s include the opening cysteine and the closing phenylalanine or tryptophan. D genes are given only for firm matches. Clone size, where shown, is once, few, many, or a class for clones that have expanded.

j_gene,abundance,d_gene,v_gene,CDR3nt,CDR3aa
TRBJ2-3,NA,TRBD2,TRBV3-1/TRBV3-2,TGTGCCAGCAGCCAAGTTCCTAGCGGGAGAGGGACAGATACGCAGTATTTT,CASSQVPSGRGTDTQYF
TRBJ2-3,NA,TRBD1,TRBV10-1,TGCGCCAGCAGTGAGCCGGGACAGTCGCAGTATTTT,CASSEPGQSQYF
TRBJ2-7,NA,NA,TRBV6-5,TGTGCCAGCAGTCCCCCTATCAAAGACGAGCAGTACTTC,CASSPPIKDEQYF
TRBJ2-5,once,TRBD2,TRBV5-1,TGCGCCAGCAGCTCATACGGACTAGCGGGGGGACAAGAGACCCAGTACTTC,CASSSYGLAGGQETQYF
TRBJ2-3,NA,NA,TRBV7-9,TGTGCCAGCAGCTTCGGGGAGGCAGATACGCAGTATTTT,CASSFGEADTQYF
TRBJ2-2,NA,NA,TRBV6-5,TGTGCCAGCACCCAGGGCAGGGCCGGGGAGCTGTTTTTT,CASTQGRAGELFF
TRBJ2-2,once,TRBD2,TRBV7-8,TGTGCCAGCAGCTTAGCGGGGGGGTACCCCGGGGAGCTGTTTTTT,CASSLAGGYPGELFF
TRBJ1-1,NA,NA,TRBV9,TGTGCCAGCAGCGTAATACAGCAGAACACTGAAGCTTTCTTT,CASSVIQQNTEAFF
TRBJ1-5,NA,NA,TRBV9,TGTGCCAGCAGCGTTGGAGAGGGGCAGTATCAGCCCCAGCATTTT,CASSVGEGQYQPQHF
TRBJ2-3,NA,NA,TRBV7-5,TGTGTCAGAAGCTTATCGGTCTTAGCGGGGGGGCACACAGATACGCAGTATTTT,CVRSLSVLAGGHTDTQYF
TRBJ2-5,NA,NA,TRBV18,TGTGCCAGCTCACCTAACCTCCAAGAGACCCAGTACTTC,CASSPNLQETQYF
TRBJ1-2,NA,TRBD1,TRBV12-3/TRBV12-4,TGTGCCAGCAGGATGGGACAGTCCTATGGCTACACCTTC,CASRMGQSYGYTF
TRBJ2-3,NA,NA,TRBV10-3,TGTGCCATCAGTGCGGAGGGGGATGCTAGAGATACGCAGTATTTT,CAISAEGDARDTQYF
TRBJ2-2,few,NA,TRBV7-9,TGTGCCAGCAGCTTGGACACCGGGGAGCTGTTTTTT,CASSLDTGELFF
TRBJ2-5,NA,NA,TRBV4-1,TGCGCCAGCAGCCAAGAAGACGGTGGCCACGGGACCCAGTACTTC,CASSQEDGGHGTQYF
TRBJ2-5,NA,NA,TRBV10-1,TGCGCCAGCAGTTCCGACTACACCCTCGGGGAGACCCAGTACTTC,CASSSDYTLGETQYF
TRBJ2-2,NA,NA,TRBV7-9,TGTGCCAGCAGCTTAAGTACCCTAGAGGCCGGGGAGCTGTTTTTT,CASSLSTLEAGELFF
TRBJ2-5,NA,TRBD1,TRBV11-2,TGTGCCAGCTGTCTTGGGACAGGGGTCCAAGAGACCCAGTACTTC,CASCLGTGVQETQYF
TRBJ2-7,NA,TRBD1,TRBV7-2,TGTGCCAGCAGCCCGCCCTGGACAGGGGTAGATGAGCAGTACTTC,CASSPPWTGVDEQYF
TRBJ2-1,NA,TRBD2,TRBV10-1,TGCGCCAGCAGTCGCGGGGGACTAGCGGGGGCCGCCAATGAGCAGTTCTTC,CASSRGGLAGAANEQFF
TRBJ1-2,NA,NA,TRBV28,TGTGCCAGCAGTTTAGGAGGGCAGGGAAACTATGGCTACACCTTC,CASSLGGQGNYGYTF
TRBJ2-3,NA,NA,TRBV5-1,TGCGCCAGCAGCCCGGACTCCGGAGATACGCAGTATTTT,CASSPDSGDTQYF
TRBJ1-5,NA,NA,TRBV19,TGTGCCAGTGGCCCTTCCCGGACAACCGTTACCCCGTGGCAGCCCCAGCATTTT,CASGPSRTTVTPWQPQHF
TRBJ1-1,NA,NA,TRBV5-1,TGCGCCAGCAGCCCACGGCGGGGCCGGAACACTGAAGCTTTCTTT,CASSPRRGRNTEAFF
TRBJ1-5,NA,NA,TRBV2,TGTGCCAGCAGTGAAGCGGTGCAGCCCCAGCATTTT,CASSEAVQPQHF